This TCR beta chain is drawn from a study of molecular identifiers for immune sequencing clone quantification (dated by TCRdb to 2016 to 2019). About the investigation overall: For a replicate experiment, the RNA from either roughly 18,000 or 92,000 naive CD8 T cells was divided into five aliquots, and four of those aliquots went on to sequencing. This methods study benchmarked molecular-identifier clustering-based TCR repertoire sequencing (MIDCIRS) and TCR RNA copy counting, using CD8 T cells to do so. Results the study describes overall, beyond this receptor: A single cell's worth of spiked-in Jurkat TCR RNA was reported detectable even among 750,000 to 1,000,000 naive CD8 T cells. Naive libraries contained spiked-in Jurkat TCR RNA (roughly ten copies' worth), which is not part of the donor repertoire. Roughly 2.8 recovered TCR RNA copies per cell were obtained by modeling, versus around 10 by digital PCR, implying a capture efficiency of 30% to 35%. The sizes of highly expanded clones could end up underestimated when identical TCR molecules share a barcode. In CMV-specific effector cells, over 99% of molecules were held by clones above 20 RNA copies, whereas under 1% of molecules were held by such clones in naive cells. Without barcode sub-clustering, chimeric consensus sequences inflated TCR diversity; chimeras reached as high as 47%.

Libraries of naive CD8 T cells were built from approximately 22,000 to 940,000 sorted cells, with 10%, 30% or 50% of the purified RNA used. Naive CD8 T cells were FACS-sorted as CD8+CD4-CCR7+CD45RA+ on a BD FACSAria II into RLT Plus buffer. Detection sensitivity was tested by spiking Jurkat RNA equal to roughly ten TCR copies' worth into samples containing about 18,000-1,000,000 naive CD8 T cells. CD8 T cells were enriched using RosetteSep CD8+ T Cell Enrichment Cocktail and Ficoll-Paque, and the enriched cells then underwent ACK red cell lysis. The protocol used for the library was PCR. Sequencing used an Illumina HiSeq 4000. Bulk TCR libraries were prepared as previously described, using TCR primers listed in Table S5. Total RNA was purified with the Qiagen AllPrep DNA/RNA kit. Reads from multiple sequencing runs of the same library were pooled before analysis. Regarding the original processing steps: Only reads with exact TCR constant sequence were kept, trimmed to 150 nt, and grouped by their 12-nt molecular barcodes. Reads inside each barcode group were sub-clustered using a 15% Levenshtein threshold, and a quality-weighted consensus sequence was constructed for each RNA molecule. Non-functional sequences were filtered out, along with any lower-count sequence sitting one edit away from another sequence. Barcode sub-clusters with fewer than 20% of the maximum read count were removed, based on fitting two negative binomial distributions. TCRdb applied fastp at Q25 and MiXCR to the public reads, then kept only in-frame beta chains. Identical CDR3 protein sequences are pooled into one entry, listed with their most common genes and DNA. The V and J calls shown here were made by TCRdb, not taken from the authors' results. The table for this sample lists about 640,000 distinct CDR3 sequences; about 20% of them were counted only once. 0.75% to 0.95% of the sample lies in the top ten.

Comment on this clonotype: This receptor's antigen is unknown. A read error may account for a junction end that differs from germline.

This TCR derives from a human donor in good health. Some libraries in this study had Jurkat cell RNA spiked in. Sequenced material: naive CD8+ T cells from blood, with Jurkat cell RNA spiked in. This sample's cell subset or site label indicates: FACS-sorted CD8+CD4-CCR7+CD45RA+ naive T cells.

The CDR3 in this case is CASSRFGTDYELYF. In nucleotides, the sequence is TGTGCCAGCAGCCGCTTCGGGACAGACTACGAGCTGTACTTC. This chain joins TRBV5-6 to TRBJ2-7; 7 junctional bases match TRBD1. The germline V gene encodes CDR1 SGHDT and CDR2 YYEEEE. From its cysteine to its phenylalanine, the CDR3 spans 14 amino acids. The CDR3 DNA has 42 bases and is translated from base 1.